This T cell receptor beta chain was documented in a study of T cells in Graves' hyperthyroidism and ophthalmopathy. Regarding the study as a whole: A model of 13 V-J pairs discriminated ophthalmopathy from stable hyperthyroidism. Appearing also in blood were most of the thyroid clonotypes expanded above 0.001. Ophthalmopathy, as predicted by the model, came a median about seven months after the prediction.

Uncontrolled infection, other autoimmune disease, pregnancy or lactation barred patients from enrollment. TCR beta CDR3 region amplification was performed from RNA transcripts. HTBI primers were used for first-round RT-PCR of the TCR CDR3. TCRdb re-called the multiplex PCR reads with MiXCR, one entry per CDR3 protein. The profile shows around 540,000 distinct CDR3 sequences, 15% to 20% of them singletons. This clonotype was observed many times. Its specificity is unknown. The origin of this receptor is a woman aged 25 to 39 with Graves' ophthalmopathy. The material sequenced was blood.

DNA of the CDR3: TGTGCCAGCAGCGCCACAGGGATCAACTACGAGCAGTACTTC. Encoded protein: CASSATGINYEQYF. J is TRBJ2-7 and V is TRBV5-5; D is possibly TRBD1 (6 bases). There are 14 residues in the CDR3. Germline CDR1 and CDR2: SGHKS and YYEKEE (reference sequence). The V end lost 4 bases, the J end lost 3 bases, and 14 bases lay between the germline ends.